A single sample is the source of the 8 T cell receptor beta chains below, sequenced in a study of blood T cells in healthy people across ages. Then a second PCR, running roughly 7 to 11 cycles, was carried out with a sample-barcoded 5' primer and a J-beta primer mix. TCRdb passed the 5' RACE reads through MiXCR, listing each CDR3 protein once. The repertoire holds roughly 800,000 distinct CDR3 sequences, with 58% as singletons. Sequencing input: blood. These receptors originate from a man aged 25 to 40 in good health.

Only one count was recorded for this clonotype. This chain joins TRBV12-3 or TRBV12-4 and TRBJ1-5, with D hard to call. With 6 bases removed from V and 4 bases from J, the gap between germline ends came to 10 bases. The CDR3 covers 13 residues. CDR3 amino acids: CASSHSLNQPQHF. CDR3 coding DNA: TGTGCCAGCAGCCATTCCCTGAATCAGCCCCAGCATTTT.

V and J are TRBV14 and TRBJ2-5; D gene ambiguous. From germline, CDR1 is SGHDN and CDR2 FVKESK. CDR3 size: 15 residues. V was trimmed by 0 bases and J by 5 bases, leaving 13 bases between them. The CDR3 DNA reads as TGTGCCAGCAGCCAAGAATCGGGCCTGTGGGAGACCCAGTACTTC. Translating it yields CASSQESGLWETQYF. The variable domain in full, completed from reference TRBV14 and TRBJ2-5, reads EAGVTQFPSHSVIEKGQTVTLRCDPISGHDNLYWYRRVMGKEIKFLLHFVKESKQDESGMPNNRFLAERTGGTYSTLKVQPAELEDSGVYFCASSQESGLWETQYFGPGTRLLVL.

This clonotype was detected a few times. The chain has TRBV20-1 and TRBJ2-7, with no clear D. The CDR3 is made up of 15 amino acids. Germline CDR1 DFQATT, CDR2 SNEGSKA (reference sequence). V was clipped by 2 bases and J by 0 bases, with 14 bases between them. The CDR3 loop reads CSARSYSRSSYEQYF. CDR3 sequence (DNA): TGCAGTGCTAGATCCTACTCGCGAAGCTCCTACGAGCAGTACTTC.

The chain combines TRBV5-5 with TRBJ2-5; the match to TRBD2 covers 9 bases. Trimming cost V 1 base and J 1 base; bases outside gene matches: 5. The CDR3 has 16 residues. In germline, CDR1 is SGHKS, CDR2 YYEKEE (reference sequence). CDR3 bases: TGTGCCAGCAGCTTGACGTTAGCGGGGGCCCAAGAGACCCAGTACTTC. It is translated as CASSLTLAGAQETQYF.

The J gene is TRBJ2-1, the V gene TRBV11-2, with 10 bases identical to TRBD1. Losses at the gene ends were 3 bases for V and 1 base for J; bases not matched to a gene: 12. The germline gives CDR1 SGHAT, CDR2 FQNNGV. The CDR3 covers 19 residues. The CDR3 spells CASSLTGTGDRGSYNEQFF. The CDR3 DNA reads TGTGCCAGCAGCTTGACCGGGACAGGGGATCGGGGGTCCTACAATGAGCAGTTCTTC. The full variable domain, rest sourced from reference TRBV11-2 and TRBJ2-1, is EAGVAQSPRYKIIEKRQSVAFWCNPISGHATLYWYQQILGQGPKLLIQFQNNGVVDDSQLPKDRFSAERLKGVDSTLKIQPAKLEDSAVYLCASSLTGTGDRGSYNEQFFGPGTRLTVL.

The chain recombines TRBV7-9 with TRBJ1-2; D uncertain. Germline V gene sequence: CDR1 SEHNR, CDR2 FQNEAQ (reference sequence). The V end was cut by 8 bases, the J end by 5 bases, with 12 bases between. The CDR3 is 12 amino acids. The CDR3 region is CASHDPLYGYTF. Written as DNA, the CDR3 is TGTGCCAGCCACGACCCCCTTTATGGCTACACCTTC.

This chain joins TRBV7-2 and TRBJ2-5; D ambiguous. V dropped 1 base and J dropped 5 bases, with 17 bases sitting between them. CDR3 length equals 16 residues. Germline V lookup: CDR1 SGHTA, CDR2 FQGNSA. The CDR3 loop is CASSLVSRPTTETQYF. The CDR3 nucleotides read TGTGCCAGCAGCTTAGTGTCTAGGCCCACGACGGAGACCCAGTACTTC. Full variable domain (outside the CDR3, taken from reference TRBV7-2 and TRBJ2-5): GAGVSQSPSNKVTEKGKDVELRCDPISGHTALYWYRQSLGQGLEFLIYFQGNSAPDKSGLPSDRFSAERTGGSVSTLTIQRTQQEDSAVYLCASSLVSRPTTETQYFGPGTRLLVL.

This clonotype showed up many times. The chain joins TRBV12-3 or TRBV12-4 to TRBJ2-7, with D maybe TRBD2 (6 bases). The CDR3 has 13 residues. V lost 5 bases and J lost 0, with 8 bases in between. The CDR3 protein is CASSRDFSYEQYF. The CDR3 bases are TGTGCCAGCAGTCGGGACTTCTCCTACGAGCAGTACTTC.